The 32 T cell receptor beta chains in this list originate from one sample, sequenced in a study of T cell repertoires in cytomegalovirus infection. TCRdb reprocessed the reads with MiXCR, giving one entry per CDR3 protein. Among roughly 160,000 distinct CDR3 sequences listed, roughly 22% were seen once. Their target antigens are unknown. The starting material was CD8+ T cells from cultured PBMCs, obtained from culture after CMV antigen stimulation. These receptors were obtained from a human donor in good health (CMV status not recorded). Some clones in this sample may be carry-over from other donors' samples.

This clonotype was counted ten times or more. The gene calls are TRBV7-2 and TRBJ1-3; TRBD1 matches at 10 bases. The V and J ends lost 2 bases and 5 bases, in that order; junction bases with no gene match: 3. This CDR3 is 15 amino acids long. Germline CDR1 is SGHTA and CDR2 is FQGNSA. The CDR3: CASSLRQGARNTIYF. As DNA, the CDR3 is TGTGCCAGCAGCTTAAGACAGGGGGCAAGAAACACCATATATTTT.

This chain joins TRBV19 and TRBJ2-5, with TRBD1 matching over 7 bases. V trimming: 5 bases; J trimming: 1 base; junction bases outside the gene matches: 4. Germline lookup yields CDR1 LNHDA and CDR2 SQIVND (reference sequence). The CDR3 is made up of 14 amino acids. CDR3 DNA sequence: TGTGCCAGTAGTCTAGGGGACAGCCAAGAGACCCAGTACTTC. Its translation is CASSLGDSQETQYF.

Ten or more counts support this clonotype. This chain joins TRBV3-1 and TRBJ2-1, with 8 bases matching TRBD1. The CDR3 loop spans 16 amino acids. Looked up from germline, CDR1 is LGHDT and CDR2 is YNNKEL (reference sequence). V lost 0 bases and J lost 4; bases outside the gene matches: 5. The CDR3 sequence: CASSQDPGTGYNEQFF. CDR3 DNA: TGTGCCAGCAGCCAAGATCCCGGGACAGGTTACAATGAGCAGTTCTTC.

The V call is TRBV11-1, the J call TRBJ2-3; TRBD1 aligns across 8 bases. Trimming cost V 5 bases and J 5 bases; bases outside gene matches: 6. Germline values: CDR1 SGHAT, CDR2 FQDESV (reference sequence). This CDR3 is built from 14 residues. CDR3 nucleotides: TGTGCCAGCAGCCCCGCGGACAGGGTAGATACGCAGTATTTT. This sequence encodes CASSPADRVDTQYF.

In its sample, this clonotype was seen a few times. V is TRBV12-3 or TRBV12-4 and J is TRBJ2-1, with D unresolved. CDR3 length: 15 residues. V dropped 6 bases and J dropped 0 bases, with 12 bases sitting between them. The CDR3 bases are TGTGCCAGCAGGACCCGTAGTAGCTCCTACAATGAGCAGTTCTTC. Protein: CASRTRSSSYNEQFF.

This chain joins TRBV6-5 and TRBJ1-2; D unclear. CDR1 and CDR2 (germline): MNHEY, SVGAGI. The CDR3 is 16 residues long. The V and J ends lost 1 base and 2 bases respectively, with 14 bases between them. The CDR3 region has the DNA TGTGCCAGCAGTTACTTGGACCCCGAGGCGAACTATGGCTACACCTTC. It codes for CASSYLDPEANYGYTF.

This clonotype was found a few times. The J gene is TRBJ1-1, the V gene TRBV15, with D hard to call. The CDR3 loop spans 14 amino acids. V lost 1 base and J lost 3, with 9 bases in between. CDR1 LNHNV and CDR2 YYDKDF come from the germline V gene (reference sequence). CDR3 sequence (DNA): TGTGCCACCAGCAGAGTTGTGATGGACACTGAAGCTTTCTTT. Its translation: CATSRVVMDTEAFF. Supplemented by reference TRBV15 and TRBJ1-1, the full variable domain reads DAMVIQNPRYQVTQFGKPVTLSCSQTLNHNVMYWYQQKSSQAPKLLFHYYDKDFNNEADTPDNFQSRRPNTSFCFLDIRSPGLGDTAMYLCATSRVVMDTEAFFGQGTRLTVV.

CDR3 loop: CASSSRQGTNEQYF. CDR3 DNA: TGTGCCAGCAGCTCCAGACAGGGGACCAACGAGCAGTACTTC. The V call is TRBV7-6, the J call TRBJ2-7, with 8 bases identical to TRBD1. The CDR3 spans 14 residues. V was clipped by 4 bases and J by 5 bases; unmatched bases: 7. The germline V gene encodes CDR1 SGHVS and CDR2 FNYEAQ.

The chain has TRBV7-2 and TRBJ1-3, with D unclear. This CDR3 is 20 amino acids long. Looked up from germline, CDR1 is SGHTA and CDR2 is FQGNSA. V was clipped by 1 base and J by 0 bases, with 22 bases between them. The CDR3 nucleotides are TGTGCCAGCAGCTTAGGTTTCGGCAGCAGAAGATTCACCTCTGGAAACACCATATATTTT. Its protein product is CASSLGFGSRRFTSGNTIYF.

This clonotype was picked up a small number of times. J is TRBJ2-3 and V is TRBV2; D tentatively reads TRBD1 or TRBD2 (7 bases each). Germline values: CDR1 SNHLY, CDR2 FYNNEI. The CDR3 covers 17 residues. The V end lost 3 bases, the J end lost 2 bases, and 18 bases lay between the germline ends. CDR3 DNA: TGTGCCAGCAGTGACCAAAGGGGGCGGGGGCTCACAGATACGCAGTATTTT. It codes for CASSDQRGRGLTDTQYF.

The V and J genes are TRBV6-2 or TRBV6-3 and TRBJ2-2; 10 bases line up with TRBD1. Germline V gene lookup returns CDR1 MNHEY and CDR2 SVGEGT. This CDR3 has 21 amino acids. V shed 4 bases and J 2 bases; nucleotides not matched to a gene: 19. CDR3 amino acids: CASSFYSGTGAPFFNTGELFF. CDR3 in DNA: TGTGCCAGCAGTTTCTACTCCGGGACAGGGGCCCCGTTTTTCAACACCGGGGAGCTGTTTTTT.

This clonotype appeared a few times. CDR3 DNA: TGTGCCAGCAGCACGAAGTCAGGGCAAGAGACCCAGTACTTC. It translates to CASSTKSGQETQYF. This chain uses TRBV5-6 with TRBJ2-5, with D perhaps TRBD1 (5 bases). The V gene's germline CDR1 is SGHDT and CDR2 YYEEEE. This CDR3 is built from 14 residues. Deletions cut 4 bases from V and 2 bases from J, with 12 bases between.

In DNA, the CDR3 is TGTGCCAGCAGTGAAACATCCCGGGACTTCTATGGCTACACCTTC. The encoded protein is CASSETSRDFYGYTF. The rearrangement uses TRBV6-1 and TRBJ1-2; perhaps TRBD1 as D (5 bases). The CDR3 contains 15 residues. Trimming cost V 2 bases and J 4 bases, with 14 bases left between them. The germline V gene has CDR1 MNHNS and CDR2 SASEGT.

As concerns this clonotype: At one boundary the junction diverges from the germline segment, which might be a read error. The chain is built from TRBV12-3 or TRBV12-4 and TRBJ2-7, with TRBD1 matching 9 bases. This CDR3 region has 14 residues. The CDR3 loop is CASSKQGAAYEQYF. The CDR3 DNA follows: TGTGCCAGCAGCAAACAGGGGGCCGCCTACGAGCAATACTTC.

CDR3 residues: CASVGASYEQYF. CDR3 nucleotide sequence: TGTGCCAGCGTCGGGGCCTCCTACGAGCAGTACTTC. The chain is built from TRBV7-2 and TRBJ2-7; TRBD1 or TRBD2 may be the D gene (5 bases each). The germline V gene encodes CDR1 SGHTA and CDR2 FQGNSA. Trimming left V 8 bases short and J 0 bases short, with 8 bases between. The CDR3 extends over 12 amino acids.

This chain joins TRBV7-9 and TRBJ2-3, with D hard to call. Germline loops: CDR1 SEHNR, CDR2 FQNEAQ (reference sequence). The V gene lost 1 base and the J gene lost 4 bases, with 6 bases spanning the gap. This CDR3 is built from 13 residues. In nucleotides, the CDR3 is TGTGCCAGCAGCTTAGACGGGTCAGATACGCAGTATTTT. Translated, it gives CASSLDGSDTQYF.

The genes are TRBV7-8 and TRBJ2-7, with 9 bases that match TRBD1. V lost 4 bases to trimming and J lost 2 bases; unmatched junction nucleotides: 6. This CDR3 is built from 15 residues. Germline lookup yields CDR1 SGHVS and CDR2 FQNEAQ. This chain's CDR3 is CASSYRTGATYEQYF. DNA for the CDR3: TGTGCCAGCAGCTACCGGACAGGGGCCACCTACGAGCAGTACTTC.

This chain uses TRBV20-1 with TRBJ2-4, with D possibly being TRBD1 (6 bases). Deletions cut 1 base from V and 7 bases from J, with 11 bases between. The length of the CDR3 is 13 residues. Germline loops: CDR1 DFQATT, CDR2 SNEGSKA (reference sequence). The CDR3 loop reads CSARAPGANIQYF. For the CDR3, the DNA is TGCAGTGCTAGAGCCCCAGGGGCCAACATTCAGTACTTC.

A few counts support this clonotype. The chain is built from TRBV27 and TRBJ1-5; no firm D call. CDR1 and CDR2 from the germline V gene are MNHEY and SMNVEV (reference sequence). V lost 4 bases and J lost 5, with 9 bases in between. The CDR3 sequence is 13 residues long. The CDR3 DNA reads TGTGCCAGCAGTTCCTCTGATTATCAGCCCCAGCATTTT. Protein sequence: CASSSSDYQPQHF.

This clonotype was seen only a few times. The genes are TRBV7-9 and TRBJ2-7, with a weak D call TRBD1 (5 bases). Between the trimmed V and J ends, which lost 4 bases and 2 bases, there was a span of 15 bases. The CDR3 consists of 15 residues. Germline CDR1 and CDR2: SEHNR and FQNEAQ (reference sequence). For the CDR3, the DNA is TGTGCCAGCAGCTGGGTGGAAGGGGCGGCCTACGAGCAGTACTTC. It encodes CASSWVEGAAYEQYF. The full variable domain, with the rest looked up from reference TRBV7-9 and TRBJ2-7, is DTGVSQNPRHKITKRGQNVTFRCDPISEHNRLYWYRQTLGQGPEFLTYFQNEAQLEKSRLLSDRFSAERPKGSFSTLEIQRTEQGDSAMYLCASSWVEGAAYEQYFGPGTRLTVT.

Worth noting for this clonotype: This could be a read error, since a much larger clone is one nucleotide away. The DNA for the CDR3 is TGTGCCACCACCGCTTCCAGGGCCTACAATGAGCAGTTCTTC. Its protein product is CATTASRAYNEQFF. The V gene is TRBV15, the J gene TRBJ2-1; perhaps TRBD1 as D (5 bases). CDR1 is LNHNV and CDR2 is YYDKDF in the germline V gene (reference sequence). This CDR3 has 14 residues. Deletions cut 7 bases from V and 2 bases from J, with 12 bases between.

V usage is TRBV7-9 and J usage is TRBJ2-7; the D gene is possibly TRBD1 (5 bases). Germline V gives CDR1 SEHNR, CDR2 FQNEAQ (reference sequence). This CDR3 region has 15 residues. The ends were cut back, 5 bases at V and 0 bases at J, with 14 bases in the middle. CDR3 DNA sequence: TGTGCCAGCAGCGGCACAACAGGTAGCTCCTACGAGCAGTACTTC. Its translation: CASSGTTGSSYEQYF.

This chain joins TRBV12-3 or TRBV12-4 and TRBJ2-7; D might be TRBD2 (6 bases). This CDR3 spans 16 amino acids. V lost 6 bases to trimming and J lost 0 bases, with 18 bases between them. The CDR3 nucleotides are TGTGCCAGCAGCGGGGGTACCGGGAAATTCTCCTACGAGCAGTACTTC. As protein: CASSGGTGKFSYEQYF.

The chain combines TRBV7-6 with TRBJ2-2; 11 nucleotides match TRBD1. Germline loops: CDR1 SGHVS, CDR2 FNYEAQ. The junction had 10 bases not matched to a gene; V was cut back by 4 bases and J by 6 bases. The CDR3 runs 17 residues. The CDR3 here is CASSSGTGGFGAGELFF. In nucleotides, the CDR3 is TGTGCCAGCAGCTCTGGGACAGGGGGATTCGGGGCCGGGGAGCTGTTTTTT.

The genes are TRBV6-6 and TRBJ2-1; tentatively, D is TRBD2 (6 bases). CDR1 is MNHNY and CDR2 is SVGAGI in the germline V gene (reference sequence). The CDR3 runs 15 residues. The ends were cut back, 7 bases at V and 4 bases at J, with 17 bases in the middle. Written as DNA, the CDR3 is TGTGCCAGCACGAAAGGCCTTGGGGGGTACAATGAGCAGTTCTTC. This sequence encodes CASTKGLGGYNEQFF.

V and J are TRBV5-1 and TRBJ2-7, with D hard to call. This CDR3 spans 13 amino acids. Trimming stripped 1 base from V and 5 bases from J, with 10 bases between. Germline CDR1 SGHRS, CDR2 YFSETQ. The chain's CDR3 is CASSLLYANEQYF. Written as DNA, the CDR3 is TGCGCCAGCAGCTTGCTGTACGCTAACGAGCAGTACTTC.

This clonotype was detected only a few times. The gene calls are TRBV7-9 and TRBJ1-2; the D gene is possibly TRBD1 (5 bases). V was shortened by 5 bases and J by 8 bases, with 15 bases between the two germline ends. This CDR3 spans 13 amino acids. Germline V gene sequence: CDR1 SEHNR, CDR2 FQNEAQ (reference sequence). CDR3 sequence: CASSPVTRDGYTF. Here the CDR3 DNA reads TGTGCCAGCAGCCCCGTTACGCGGGACGGCTACACCTTC.

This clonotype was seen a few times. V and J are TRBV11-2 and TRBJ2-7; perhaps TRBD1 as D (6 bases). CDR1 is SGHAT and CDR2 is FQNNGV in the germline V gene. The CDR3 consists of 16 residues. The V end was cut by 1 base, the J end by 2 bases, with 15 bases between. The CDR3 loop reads CASSLVAQGEAYEQYF. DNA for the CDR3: TGTGCCAGCAGCTTAGTTGCACAGGGTGAAGCCTACGAGCAGTACTTC.

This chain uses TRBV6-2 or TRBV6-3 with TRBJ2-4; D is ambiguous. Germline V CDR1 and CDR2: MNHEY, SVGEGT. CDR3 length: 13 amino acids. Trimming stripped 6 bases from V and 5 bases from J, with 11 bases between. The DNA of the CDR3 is TGTGCCAGCAGCGACGACTTGGAAAACATTCAGTACTTC. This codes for CASSDDLENIQYF.

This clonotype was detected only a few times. DNA of the CDR3: TGTGCCATCAGTGTGACGGAGGTGAGCTCCTACAATGAGCAGTTCTTC. Its translation: CAISVTEVSSYNEQFF. V usage is TRBV10-3 and J usage is TRBJ2-1; the D gene is possibly TRBD2 (5 bases). Trimming took off 4 bases at V and 0 bases at J, with 13 bases between the two ends. CDR3 length: 16 residues. CDR1 is ENHRY, CDR2 SYGVKD, per germline.

CDR3 DNA: TGTGCCTGGAGACCCCGGGACATTCGCTACACCTTC. Its translation is CAWRPRDIRYTF. V and J are TRBV30 and TRBJ1-2, with a weak D call TRBD1 (6 bases). Trimming stripped 3 bases from V and 9 bases from J, with 14 bases between. The CDR3 consists of 12 residues. Looked up from germline, CDR1 is GTSNPN and CDR2 is SVGIG (reference sequence).

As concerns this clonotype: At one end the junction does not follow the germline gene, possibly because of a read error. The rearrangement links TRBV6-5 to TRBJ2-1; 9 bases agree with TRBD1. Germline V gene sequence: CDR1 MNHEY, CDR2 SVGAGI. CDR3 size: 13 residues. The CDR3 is CDSSLTGGVEQFF. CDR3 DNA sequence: TGTGACAGCAGCCTCACAGGGGGCGTTGAGCAGTTCTTC.